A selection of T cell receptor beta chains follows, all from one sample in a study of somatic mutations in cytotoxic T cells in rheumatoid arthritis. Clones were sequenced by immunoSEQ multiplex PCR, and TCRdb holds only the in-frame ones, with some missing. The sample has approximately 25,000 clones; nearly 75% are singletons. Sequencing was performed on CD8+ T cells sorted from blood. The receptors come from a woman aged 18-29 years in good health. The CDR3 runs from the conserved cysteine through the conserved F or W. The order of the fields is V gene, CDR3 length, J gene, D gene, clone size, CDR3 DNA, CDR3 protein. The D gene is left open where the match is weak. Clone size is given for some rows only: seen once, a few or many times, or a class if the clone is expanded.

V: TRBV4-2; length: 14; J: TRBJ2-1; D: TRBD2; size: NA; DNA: TGTGCCAGCAGCCAGGATAGCGGGGTAAATGAGCAGTTCTTC; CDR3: CASSQDSGVNEQFF
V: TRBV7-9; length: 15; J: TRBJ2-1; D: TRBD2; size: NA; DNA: TGTGCCAGCAGCCCACTAGCGGGAGGTGGGAATGAGCAGTTCTTC; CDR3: CASSPLAGGGNEQFF
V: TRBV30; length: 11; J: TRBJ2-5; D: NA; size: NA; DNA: TGTGCCTGGAGGAAAGGACGGGTCCAGTACTTC; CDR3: CAWRKGRVQYF
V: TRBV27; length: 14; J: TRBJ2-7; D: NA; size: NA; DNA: TGTGCCAGCAGTTTAACCCCGGGGCTTGCCACGCAGTACTTC; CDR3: CASSLTPGLATQYF
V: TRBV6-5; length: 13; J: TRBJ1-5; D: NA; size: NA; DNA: TGTGCCAGCAGTCCATGGGGGGGTCAGCCCCAGCATTTT; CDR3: CASSPWGGQPQHF
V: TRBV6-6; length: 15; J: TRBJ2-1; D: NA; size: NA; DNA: TGTGCCAGCAGCTCCGGGTCCCCTTCCTACAATGAGCAGTTCTTC; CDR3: CASSSGSPSYNEQFF
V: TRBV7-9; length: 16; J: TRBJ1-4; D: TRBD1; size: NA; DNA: TGTGCCAGCAGCTTAGCTAGGGGGCCAGAGAATGAAAAACTGTTTTTT; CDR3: CASSLARGPENEKLFF
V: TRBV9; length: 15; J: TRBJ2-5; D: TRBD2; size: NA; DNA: TGTGCCAGCAGCGTAGTCGGGGGGGCCCTTGAGACCCAGTACTTC; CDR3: CASSVVGGALETQYF
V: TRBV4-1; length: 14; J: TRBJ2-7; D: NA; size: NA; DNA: TGCGCCAGCAGCCAAGCGTGGCAGGGCTACGAGCAGTACTTC; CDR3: CASSQAWQGYEQYF
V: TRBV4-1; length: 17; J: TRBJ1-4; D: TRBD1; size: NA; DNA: TGCGCCAGCAGCCAACCGGGACAGGGGAGGTTGACAGGAAAACTGTTTTTT; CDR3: CASSQPGQGRLTGKLFF
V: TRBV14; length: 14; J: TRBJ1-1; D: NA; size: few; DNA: TGTGCCAGCAGCCAAGTCGGGGCGCGCACTGAAGCTTTCTTT; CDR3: CASSQVGARTEAFF
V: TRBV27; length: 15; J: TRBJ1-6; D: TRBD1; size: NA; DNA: TGTGCCAGCAGTTTAAGTGGGACAGGGTCCTCACCCCTCCACTTT; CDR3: CASSLSGTGSSPLHF
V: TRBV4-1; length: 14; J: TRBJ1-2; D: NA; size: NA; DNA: TGCGCCAGCAGCCAAGAAAGAGGGGGGCGCGGCTACACCTTC; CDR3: CASSQERGGRGYTF
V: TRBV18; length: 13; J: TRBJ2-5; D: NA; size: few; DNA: TGTGCCAGCTCCGCTAACTCCGGGGAGACCCAGTACTTC; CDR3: CASSANSGETQYF
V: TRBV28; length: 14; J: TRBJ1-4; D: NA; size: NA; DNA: TGTGCCAGCAGTTTGTCGGGTAGGACTGAAAAACTGTTTTTT; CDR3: CASSLSGRTEKLFF
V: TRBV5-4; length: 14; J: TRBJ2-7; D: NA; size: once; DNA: TGTGCCAGCAGCTTGGGTGACTCCTCGGGAGAGCAGTACTTC; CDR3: CASSLGDSSGEQYF
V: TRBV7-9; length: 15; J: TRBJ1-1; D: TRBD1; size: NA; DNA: TGTGCCAGCAGCCGAGGGACAGGGAGGTACACTGAAGCTTTCTTT; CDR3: CASSRGTGRYTEAFF
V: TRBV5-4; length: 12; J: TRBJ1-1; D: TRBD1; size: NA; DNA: TGTGCCAGCAGCCCAGGGGGGACTGAAGCTTTCTTT; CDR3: CASSPGGTEAFF
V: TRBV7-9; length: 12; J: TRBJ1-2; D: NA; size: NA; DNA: TGTGCCAGCCGGCGAGGGAACTATGGCTACACCTTC; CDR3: CASRRGNYGYTF
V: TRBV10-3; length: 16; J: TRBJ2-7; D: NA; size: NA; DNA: TGTGCCATCAGTGAGTTCCGGACAGAGGGGCCGCTGGAGCAGTACTTC; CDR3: CAISEFRTEGPLEQYF
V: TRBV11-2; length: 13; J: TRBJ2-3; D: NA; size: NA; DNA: TGTGCCAGCAGTTCGACCCACACAGATACGCAGTATTTT; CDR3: CASSSTHTDTQYF
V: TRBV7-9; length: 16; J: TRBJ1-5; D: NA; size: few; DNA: TGTGCCAGCAGCTTAGCTGGGCCGGGCGGCAATCAGCCCCAGCATTTT; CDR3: CASSLAGPGGNQPQHF
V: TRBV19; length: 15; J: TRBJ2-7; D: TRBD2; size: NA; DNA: TGTGCCAGTAGTACCGGGACTAGCGGGAGTTACGAGCAGTACTTC; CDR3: CASSTGTSGSYEQYF
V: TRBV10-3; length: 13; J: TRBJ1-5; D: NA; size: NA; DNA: TGTGCCATCAGTGAGTACGGGGATCAGCCCCAGCATTTT; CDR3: CAISEYGDQPQHF
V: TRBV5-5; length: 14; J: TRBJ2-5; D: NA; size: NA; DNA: TGTGCCAGCAGCTTAGGTCTGCTGCAAGAGACCCAGTACTTC; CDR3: CASSLGLLQETQYF
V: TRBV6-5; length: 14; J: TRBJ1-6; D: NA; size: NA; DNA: TGTGCCAGCAGCACCGTGGCACCCCCGTCCCCCCTCCACTTT; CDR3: CASSTVAPPSPLHF
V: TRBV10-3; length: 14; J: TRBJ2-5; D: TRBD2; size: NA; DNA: TGTGCCATCAGTGACGGGGGAGGGCAAGAGACCCAGTACTTC; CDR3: CAISDGGGQETQYF
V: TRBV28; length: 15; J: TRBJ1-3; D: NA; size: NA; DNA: TGTGCCAGCAGTTTTTTCGACTACTCTGGAAACACCATATATTTT; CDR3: CASSFFDYSGNTIYF
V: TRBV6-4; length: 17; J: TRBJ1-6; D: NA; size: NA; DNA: TGTGCCAGCAGTGACTCGAGAGGGGGCTCCTATAATTCACCCCTCCACTTT; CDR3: CASSDSRGGSYNSPLHF
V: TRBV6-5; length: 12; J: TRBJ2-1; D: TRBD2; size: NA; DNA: TGTGCCAGCAGTCAACGAGCGGGAGTCCAGTTCTTC; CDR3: CASSQRAGVQFF
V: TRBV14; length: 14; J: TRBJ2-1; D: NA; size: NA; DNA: TGTGCCAGCAGCCAAGGGGGGGGGCACAATGAGCAGTTCTTC; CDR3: CASSQGGGHNEQFF
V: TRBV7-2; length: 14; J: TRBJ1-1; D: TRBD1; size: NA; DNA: TGTGCCAGCAGCCCGCGACAGGGAATGCCTGAAGCTTTCTTT; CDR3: CASSPRQGMPEAFF
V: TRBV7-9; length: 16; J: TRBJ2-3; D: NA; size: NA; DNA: TGTGCCAGCAGCCCTACGGGGGCGGAGTACACAGATACGCAGTATTTT; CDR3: CASSPTGAEYTDTQYF
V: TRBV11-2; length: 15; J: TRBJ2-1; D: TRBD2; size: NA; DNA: TGTGCCAGCAGCTTGGGGACTAGCGGGGGAAATGAGCAGTTCTTC; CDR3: CASSLGTSGGNEQFF
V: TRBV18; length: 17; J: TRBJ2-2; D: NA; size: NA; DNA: TGTGCCAGCTCACCACCCACAGGCGAGGTGGTTTACGGGGAGCTGTTTTTT; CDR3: CASSPPTGEVVYGELFF
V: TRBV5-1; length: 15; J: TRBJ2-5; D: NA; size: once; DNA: TGCGCCAGCAGCTTGGAGGGGGGGCGGCAAGAGACCCAGTACTTC; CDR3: CASSLEGGRQETQYF
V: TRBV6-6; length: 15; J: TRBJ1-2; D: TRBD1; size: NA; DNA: TGTGCCAGCAGTCCCGGACAGGGCCCCTCCTATGGCTACACCTTC; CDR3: CASSPGQGPSYGYTF
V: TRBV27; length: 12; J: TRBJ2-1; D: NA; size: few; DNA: TGTGCCAGCAGTTTTGGGTACAATGAGCAGTTCTTC; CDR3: CASSFGYNEQFF
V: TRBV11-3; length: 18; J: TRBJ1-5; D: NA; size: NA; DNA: TGTGCCAGCAGCTCTCTCTCGACGGTATTCGGGGACAATCAGCCCCAGCATTTT; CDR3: CASSSLSTVFGDNQPQHF
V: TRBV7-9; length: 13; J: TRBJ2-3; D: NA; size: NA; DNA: TGTGCCAGCAGCTTAGTTTGGGGGGATACGCAGTATTTT; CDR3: CASSLVWGDTQYF
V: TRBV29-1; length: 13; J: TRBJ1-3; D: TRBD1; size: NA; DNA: TGCAGCGTTGAAACAGGGGTTGGAAACACCATATATTTT; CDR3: CSVETGVGNTIYF
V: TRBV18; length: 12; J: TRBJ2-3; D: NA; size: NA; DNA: TGTGCCAGCTCACCGTGGGGCGATACGCAGTATTTT; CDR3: CASSPWGDTQYF
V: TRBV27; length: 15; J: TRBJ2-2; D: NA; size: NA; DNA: TGTGCCAGCAGTTTATACGGGGAGAACACCGGGGAGCTGTTTTTT; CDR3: CASSLYGENTGELFF
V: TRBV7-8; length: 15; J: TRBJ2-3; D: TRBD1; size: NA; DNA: TGTGCCAGCAGCACCGGACAGGGGGCTAGAGATACGCAGTATTTT; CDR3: CASSTGQGARDTQYF
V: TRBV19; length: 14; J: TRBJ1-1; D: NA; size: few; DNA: TGTGCCAGTACCATCCAGGGTGGTGACACTGAAGCTTTCTTT; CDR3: CASTIQGGDTEAFF
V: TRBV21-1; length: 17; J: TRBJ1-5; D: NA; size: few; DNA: TGTGCCAGCAGCAAAGCACCAGACAGGGTGACATGTCAGCCCCAGCATTTT; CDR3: CASSKAPDRVTCQPQHF
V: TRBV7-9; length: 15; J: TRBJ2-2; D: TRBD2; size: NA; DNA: TGTGCCAGCAGCTCCGGGACGCGGGGGACCGGGGAGCTGTTTTTT; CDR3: CASSSGTRGTGELFF
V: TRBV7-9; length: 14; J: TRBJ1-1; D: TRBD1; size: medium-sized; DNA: TGTGCCAGCACAAGGCCAGGGACAGAGTTTGAAGCTTTCTTT; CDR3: CASTRPGTEFEAFF
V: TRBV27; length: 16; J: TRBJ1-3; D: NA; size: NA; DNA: TGTGCCAGCAGGGGAAGACAGAACCCCTCTGGAAACACCATATATTTT; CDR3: CASRGRQNPSGNTIYF
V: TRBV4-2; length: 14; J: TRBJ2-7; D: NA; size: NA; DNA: TGTGCCAGCAGCCAAGAACTAGCCCCCTACGAGCAGTACTTC; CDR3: CASSQELAPYEQYF
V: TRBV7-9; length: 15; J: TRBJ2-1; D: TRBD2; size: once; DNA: TGTGCCAGCAGCTCTATAGCGGGAGGGAACAATGAGCAGTTCTTC; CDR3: CASSSIAGGNNEQFF
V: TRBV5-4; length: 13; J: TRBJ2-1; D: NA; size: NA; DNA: TGTGCCAGCAGCCCGGAGCCCAGCTATGAGCAGTTCTTC; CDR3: CASSPEPSYEQFF
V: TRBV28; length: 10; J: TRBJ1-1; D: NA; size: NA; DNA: TGTGCCTCCGAAGGGGCAGAAGCTTTCTTT; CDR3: CASEGAEAFF
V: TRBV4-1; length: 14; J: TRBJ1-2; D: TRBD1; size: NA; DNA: TGCGCCAGCAGCCAAGATCAGGGGGGTTATGGCTACACCTTC; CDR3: CASSQDQGGYGYTF
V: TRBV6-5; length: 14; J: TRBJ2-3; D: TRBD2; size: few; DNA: TGTGCCAGCAGTTACGTGGGAGGGACAGATACGCAGTATTTT; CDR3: CASSYVGGTDTQYF
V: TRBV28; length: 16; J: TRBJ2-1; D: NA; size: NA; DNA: TGTGCCAGCAAACCGTTTGGGGACAATACCTACAATGAGCAGTTCTTC; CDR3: CASKPFGDNTYNEQFF
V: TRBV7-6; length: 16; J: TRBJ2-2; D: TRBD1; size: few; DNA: TGTGCCAGCAGCTTAGGGACAGGGGGCGCCTCAGGGGAGCTGTTTTTT; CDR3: CASSLGTGGASGELFF
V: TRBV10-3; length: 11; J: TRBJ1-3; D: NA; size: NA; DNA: TGTGCCATCATGGCAGCAAACACCATATATTTT; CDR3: CAIMAANTIYF
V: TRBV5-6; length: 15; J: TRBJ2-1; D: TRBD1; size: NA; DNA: TGTGCCAGCAGCCAAGGACAGGGTTCCTACAATGAGCAGTTCTTC; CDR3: CASSQGQGSYNEQFF